This T cell receptor beta chain was recorded in a study of chemoradiotherapy in HPV16-positive cancers. Sequenced by immunoSEQ multiplex PCR; TCRdb stores in-frame clones only, minus some. This sample has more than 2,000 clones, with approximately 86% found just once. Whole-study results and caveats: In HPV16-positive patients, HPV-responsive T-cell expansion tracked better recurrence-free survival. Candidate HPV-specific clones and E7-related TCR motifs grew in tumor during treatment.

The V end lost 1 base, the J end lost 2 bases, and 8 bases lay between the germline ends. The CDR3 consists of 14 residues. The germline CDR1 and CDR2 sequences are SEHNR and FQNEAQ (reference sequence). Comments on this clone: Its antigen is not known.

This receptor was taken from a human donor with HPV-associated anogenital cancer. The source was tumor tissue, collected from a patient who underwent chemoradiotherapy. The chain combines TRBV7-9 with TRBJ2-5; maybe TRBD1 (5 bases). The CDR3 DNA follows: TGTGCCAGCAGCTTAGAGGGGCCACAAGAGACCCAGTACTTC. Translating it yields CASSLEGPQETQYF.